This TCR beta chain came from a study of vaccination and CD4 T cells after COVID-19. Study information: At a median approximately 99 days (range 35 to 161) after diagnosis, post-COVID samples were drawn. Typically, post-vaccine samples were obtained a median roughly 75 days after dose two, within a range of 14 to 241. Study-level results: Convalescent patients displayed spike mono-reactivity in 304 of 307 vaccine-specific clones.

CDR1 and CDR2 from the germline V gene are SSHAT and FNYEAQ (reference sequence). This CDR3 has 14 residues. The treatment: approximately 10-day PBMC culture with coronavirus spike peptide pools or control peptides (ViraFEST assay). Cultured CD4+ T-cell DNA underwent Oncomine TCR Beta short-read sequencing. TCRdb processed the PCR reads anew with MiXCR; each CDR3 protein has one entry. The sample includes fewer than 20,000 distinct CDR3 sequences, roughly 76% of them seen just once. This clonotype was seen only a few times. The antigen is undetermined. One junction end does not reproduce the germline sequence, and a read error may be involved.

The J gene is TRBJ2-7, the V gene TRBV7-7, with D possibly being TRBD1 or TRBD2 (5 bases each). The receptor was isolated from a human donor who had recovered from COVID-19. Specimen: CD4+ T cells from blood, cultured in vitro. The CDR3 region is CASSAWDRSYEQYF. The CDR3 bases are TGTGCTAGCAGCGCCTGGGACCGCTCCTACGAGCAGTACTTC.